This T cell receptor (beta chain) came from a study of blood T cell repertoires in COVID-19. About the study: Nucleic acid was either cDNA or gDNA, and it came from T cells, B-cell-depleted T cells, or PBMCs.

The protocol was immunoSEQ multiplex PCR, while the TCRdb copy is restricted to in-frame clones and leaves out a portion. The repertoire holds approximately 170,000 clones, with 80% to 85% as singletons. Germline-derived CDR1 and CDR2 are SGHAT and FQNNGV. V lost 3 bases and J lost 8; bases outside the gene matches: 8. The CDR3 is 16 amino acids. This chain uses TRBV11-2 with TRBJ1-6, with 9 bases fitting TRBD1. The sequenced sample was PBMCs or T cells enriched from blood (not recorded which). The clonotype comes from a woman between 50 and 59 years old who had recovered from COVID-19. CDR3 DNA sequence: TGTGCCAGCAGCTTGTCCATTCGGACAGGGGATTCACCCCTCCACTTT. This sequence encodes CASSLSIRTGDSPLHF.